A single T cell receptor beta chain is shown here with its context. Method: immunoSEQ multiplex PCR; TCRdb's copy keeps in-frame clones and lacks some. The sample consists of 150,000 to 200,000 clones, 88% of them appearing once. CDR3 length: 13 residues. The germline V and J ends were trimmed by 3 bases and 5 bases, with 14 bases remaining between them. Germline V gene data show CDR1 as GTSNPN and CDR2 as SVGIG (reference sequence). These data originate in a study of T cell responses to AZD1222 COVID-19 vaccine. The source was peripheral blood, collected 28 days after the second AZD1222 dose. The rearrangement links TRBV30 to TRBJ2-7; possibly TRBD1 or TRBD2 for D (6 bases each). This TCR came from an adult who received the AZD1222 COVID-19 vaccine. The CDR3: CAWRLRGAHEQYF. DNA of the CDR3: TGTGCCTGGAGGTTAAGGGGGGCACACGAGCAGTACTTC.